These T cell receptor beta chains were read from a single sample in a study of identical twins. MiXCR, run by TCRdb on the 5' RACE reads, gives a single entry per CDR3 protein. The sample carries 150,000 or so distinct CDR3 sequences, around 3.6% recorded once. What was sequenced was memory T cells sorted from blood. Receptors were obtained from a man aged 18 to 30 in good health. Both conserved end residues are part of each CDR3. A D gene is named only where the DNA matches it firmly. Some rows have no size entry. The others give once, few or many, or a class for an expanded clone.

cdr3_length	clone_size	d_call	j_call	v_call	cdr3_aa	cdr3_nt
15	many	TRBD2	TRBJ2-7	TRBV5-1	CASSQTFSGRGEQYF	TGCGCCAGCAGCCAAACCTTTAGCGGGAGGGGCGAGCAGTACTTC
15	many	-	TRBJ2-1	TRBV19	CASRRAFSSYNEQFF	TGTGCCAGCCGAAGAGCGTTTAGCTCCTACAATGAGCAGTTCTTC
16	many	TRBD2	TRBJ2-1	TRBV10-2	CASSETGGLSYNEQFF	TGCGCCAGCAGTGAGACGGGAGGGCTCTCCTACAATGAGCAGTTCTTC
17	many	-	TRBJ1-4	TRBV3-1	CASSQDHVGGSNEKLFF	TGTGCCAGCAGCCAAGATCATGTAGGCGGGAGTAATGAAAAACTGTTTTTT
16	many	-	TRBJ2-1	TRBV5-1	CASSLDTTTAYNEQFF	TGCGCCAGCAGCTTGGATACGACTACCGCCTACAATGAGCAGTTCTTC
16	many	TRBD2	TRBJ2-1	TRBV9	CASSVAAAGAYNEQFF	TGTGCCAGCAGCGTAGCTGCCGCGGGAGCCTACAATGAGCAGTTCTTC
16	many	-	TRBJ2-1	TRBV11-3	CASSLGTQGGNNEQFF	TGTGCCAGCAGCTTAGGGACCCAGGGGGGAAACAATGAGCAGTTCTTC
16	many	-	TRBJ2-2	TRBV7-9	CASSSRQVENTGELFF	TGTGCCAGCAGCTCACGACAGGTCGAGAACACCGGGGAGCTGTTTTTT
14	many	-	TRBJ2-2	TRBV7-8	CASSLLVNTGELFF	TGTGCCAGCAGTTTACTAGTTAACACCGGGGAGCTGTTTTTT
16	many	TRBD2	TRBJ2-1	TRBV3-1	CASREHSGRARDEQFF	TGTGCCAGCAGGGAGCATAGCGGGAGGGCCAGGGATGAGCAGTTCTTC
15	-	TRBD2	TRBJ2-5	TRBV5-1	CASSLTGTSGETQYF	TGCGCCAGCAGCTTGACCGGGACTAGCGGGGAGACCCAGTACTTC
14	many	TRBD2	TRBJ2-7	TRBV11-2	CASSFSGRANEQYF	TGTGCCAGCAGCTTTAGCGGGAGGGCGAACGAGCAGTACTTC
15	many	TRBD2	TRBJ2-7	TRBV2	CASSVPLAGVSEQYF	TGTGCCAGCAGTGTTCCCCTAGCGGGAGTTTCCGAGCAGTACTTC
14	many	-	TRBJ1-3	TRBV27	CASSGGLSGNTIYF	TGTGCCAGCAGTGGAGGACTGAGTGGAAACACCATATATTTT
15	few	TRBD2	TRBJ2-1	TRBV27	CASSDGTSAHNEQFF	TGTGCCAGCAGTGATGGGACTAGTGCCCACAATGAGCAGTTCTTC
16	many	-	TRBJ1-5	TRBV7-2	CASSFLGAHEGQPQHF	TGTGCCAGCAGCTTCCTAGGGGCCCATGAAGGGCAGCCCCAGCATTTT
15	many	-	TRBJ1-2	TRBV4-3	CASSQDHMGNYGYTF	TGCGCCAGCAGCCAAGATCACATGGGAAACTATGGCTACACCTTC
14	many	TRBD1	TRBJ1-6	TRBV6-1	CASSRTGADSPLHF	TGTGCCAGCAGTCGAACAGGGGCCGATTCACCCCTCCACTTT
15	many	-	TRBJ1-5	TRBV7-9	CASSLWGDSNQPQHF	TGTGCCAGCAGCTTATGGGGGGATAGCAATCAGCCCCAGCATTTT
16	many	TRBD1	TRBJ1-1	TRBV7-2	CASSPQGGGWGTEAFF	TGTGCCAGCAGCCCCCAGGGAGGGGGCTGGGGAACTGAAGCTTTCTTT
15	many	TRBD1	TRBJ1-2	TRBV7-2	CASSLARDSNYGYTF	TGTGCCAGCAGCTTAGCGCGGGACAGCAACTATGGCTACACCTTC
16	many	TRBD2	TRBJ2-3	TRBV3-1	CASSQGLAGTGDTQYF	TGTGCCAGCAGCCAAGGCCTAGCGGGGACCGGGGATACGCAGTATTTT
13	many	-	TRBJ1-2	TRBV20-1	CSATGTTNYGYTF	TGCAGTGCTACCGGGACAACTAACTATGGCTACACCTTC
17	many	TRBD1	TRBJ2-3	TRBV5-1	CASSLVEGTGAEDTQYF	TGCGCCAGCAGCTTGGTAGAGGGGACAGGGGCTGAAGATACGCAGTATTTT
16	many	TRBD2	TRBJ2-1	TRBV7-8	CASTTRSGLAGGEQFF	TGTGCCAGCACTACTCGAAGCGGACTAGCTGGTGGGGAGCAGTTCTTC
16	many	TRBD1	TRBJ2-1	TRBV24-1	CATSDLTGGVYNEQFF	TGTGCCACCAGTGATTTGACAGGGGGCGTCTACAATGAGCAGTTCTTC
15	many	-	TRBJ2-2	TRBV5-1	CASSKGSGDIGELFF	TGCGCCAGCAGCAAAGGTTCGGGCGACATCGGGGAGCTGTTTTTT
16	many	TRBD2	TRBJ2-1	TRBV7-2	CASSPLSGSLANEQFF	TGTGCCAGCAGCCCCCTTAGCGGGAGTCTTGCCAATGAGCAGTTCTTC
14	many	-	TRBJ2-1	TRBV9	CASSYKTAVGEQFF	TGTGCCAGCAGTTATAAAACTGCCGTCGGGGAGCAGTTCTTC
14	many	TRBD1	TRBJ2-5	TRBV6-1	CASTMGQLQETQYF	TGTGCCAGCACCATGGGACAGCTCCAAGAGACCCAGTACTTC
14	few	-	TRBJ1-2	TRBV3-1	CASSQDGAGYGYTF	TGTGCCAGCAGCCAAGATGGGGCAGGGTACGGCTACACCTTC
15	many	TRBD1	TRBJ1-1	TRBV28	CASFSPGGANTEAFF	TGTGCCAGCTTCTCCCCAGGGGGCGCGAACACTGAAGCTTTCTTT
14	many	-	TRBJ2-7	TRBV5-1	CASSPRTAFYEQYF	TGCGCCAGCAGCCCCCGGACAGCCTTCTACGAGCAGTACTTC
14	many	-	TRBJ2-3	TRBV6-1	CASSRDPGTDTQYF	TGTGCCAGCAGCCGAGACCCAGGGACAGATACGCAGTATTTT
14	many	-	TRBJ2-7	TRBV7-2	CASGLAIGEYEQYF	TGTGCCAGCGGCCTAGCTATAGGGGAATACGAGCAGTACTTC
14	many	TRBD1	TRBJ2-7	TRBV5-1	CASSLTGGNGEQYF	TGCGCCAGCAGCTTGACAGGGGGCAACGGCGAGCAGTACTTC
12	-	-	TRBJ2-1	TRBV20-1	CSARVADNEQFF	TGCAGTGCTAGAGTGGCAGACAATGAGCAGTTCTTC
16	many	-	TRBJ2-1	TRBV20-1	CSARESGPTHYNEQFF	TGCAGTGCTAGAGAAAGCGGGCCGACCCACTACAATGAGCAGTTCTTC
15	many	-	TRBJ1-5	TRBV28	CASRLQATSNQPQHF	TGTGCCAGCCGTCTTCAGGCTACTAGCAATCAGCCCCAGCATTTT
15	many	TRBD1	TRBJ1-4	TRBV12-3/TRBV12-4	CASSIGQGTNEKLFF	TGTGCCAGCAGTATAGGACAGGGGACTAATGAAAAACTGTTTTTT
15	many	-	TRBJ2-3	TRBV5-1	CASSSSGASTDTQYF	TGCGCCAGCAGCTCCTCGGGGGCTAGCACAGATACGCAGTATTTT
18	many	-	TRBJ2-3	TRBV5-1	CASSLTGGRVASTDTQYF	TGCGCCAGCAGCTTGACGGGCGGGCGCGTCGCTAGCACAGATACGCAGTATTTT
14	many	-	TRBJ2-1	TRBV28	CASSRGSSYNEQFF	TGTGCCAGCAGTCGGGGCAGCTCCTACAATGAGCAGTTCTTC
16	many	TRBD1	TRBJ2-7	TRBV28	CASSKDRGHPGGEQYF	TGTGCCAGCAGCAAGGACAGGGGGCACCCCGGGGGCGAGCAGTACTTC
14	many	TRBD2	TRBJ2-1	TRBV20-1	CSARIAGGINEQFF	TGCAGTGCTAGAATAGCGGGAGGTATTAATGAGCAGTTCTTC
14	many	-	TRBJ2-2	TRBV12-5	CASGDAGITGELFF	TGTGCTAGTGGAGACGCCGGCATCACCGGGGAGCTGTTTTTT
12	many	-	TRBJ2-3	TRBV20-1	CSASASPDTQYF	TGCAGTGCTAGCGCCTCCCCAGATACGCAGTATTTT
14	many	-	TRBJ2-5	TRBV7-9	CASSLAGAVETQYF	TGTGCCAGCAGCTTAGCGGGGGCGGTTGAGACCCAGTACTTC
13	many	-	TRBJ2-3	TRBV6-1	CASSQISTDTQYF	TGTGCCAGCAGTCAAATCTCCACAGATACGCAGTATTTT
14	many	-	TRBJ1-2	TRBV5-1	CASSTSRTIDGYTF	TGCGCCAGCAGCACGTCCCGGACAATTGATGGCTACACCTTC
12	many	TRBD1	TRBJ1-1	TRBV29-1	CSVDTGVPEAFF	TGCAGCGTCGATACAGGGGTCCCTGAAGCTTTCTTT
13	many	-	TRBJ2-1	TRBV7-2	CVSGTGIYNEQFF	TGTGTATCGGGAACGGGGATCTACAATGAGCAGTTCTTC
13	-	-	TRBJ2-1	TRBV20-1	CSASFSGGNEQFF	TGCAGTGCTAGTTTTTCTGGGGGCAATGAGCAGTTCTTC
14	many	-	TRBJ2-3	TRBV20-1	CSAREAIRADTQYF	TGCAGTGCTAGAGAAGCGATCCGAGCAGATACGCAGTATTTT
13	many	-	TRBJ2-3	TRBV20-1	CSARLGNTDTQYF	TGCAGTGCTAGACTCGGGAACACAGATACGCAGTATTTT
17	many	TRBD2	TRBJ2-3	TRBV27	CASSLIKTSAFTDTQYF	TGTGCCAGCAGTTTAATCAAGACTAGCGCGTTCACAGATACGCAGTATTTT
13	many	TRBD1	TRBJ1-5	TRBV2	CASTLDRGQPQHF	TGTGCCAGCACCCTGGACAGGGGTCAGCCCCAGCATTTT
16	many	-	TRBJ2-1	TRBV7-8	CASTRLRRASYNEQFF	TGTGCCAGCACCCGACTCCGGAGGGCCTCCTACAATGAGCAGTTCTTC